The 4 T cell receptor beta chains below were found in one sample sequenced in a study of blood T cell repertoires in COVID-19. Data came from immunoSEQ multiplex PCR; TCRdb stores just in-frame clones and leaves some out. The repertoire holds 260,000 or so clones, with about 87% as singletons. The sample was peripheral blood. The source is a human donor in a cohort sampled during active COVID-19.

CDR3 loop: CASSYSSKYEQYF. The CDR3, as DNA: TGTGCCAGCAGTTACTCGTCCAAATACGAGCAGTACTTC. J is TRBJ2-7 and V is TRBV6-2 or TRBV6-3; D gene uncertain. Trimming left V 0 bases short and J 4 bases short, with 7 bases between. Germline CDR1 and CDR2: MNHEY and SVGEGT. CDR3 length equals 13 residues.

The V call is TRBV5-6, the J call TRBJ2-1, with 9 bases fitting TRBD2. The V gene end was trimmed by 2 bases and the J gene end by 0 bases; junction bases not matched to a gene: 0. The CDR3 sequence is 15 residues long. Per the germline V gene, CDR1 is SGHDT and CDR2 is YYEEEE. CDR3 in DNA: TGTGCCAGCAGCTTTAGCGGGAGCTCCTACAATGAGCAGTTCTTC. Translated, it gives CASSFSGSSYNEQFF.

As to this clone: The sample carries other DNA sequences with the same CDR3. V gene TRBV18 combines with J gene TRBJ2-5, with a possible D match to TRBD2 (7 bases). V lost 6 bases and J 2 bases, leaving 10 bases between the germline ends. CDR1 is KGHSH and CDR2 is LQKENI in the germline V gene. This CDR3 has 13 amino acids. This CDR3 is CASSGGLQETQYF. The DNA of the CDR3 is TGTGCCAGCTCCGGGGGGCTACAAGAGACCCAGTACTTC. Full variable domain (outside the CDR3, taken from reference TRBV18 and TRBJ2-5): NAGVMQNPRHLVRRRGQEARLRCSPMKGHSHVYWYRQLPEEGLKFMVYLQKENIIDESGMPKERFSAEFPKEGPSILRIQQVVRGDSAAYFCASSGGLQETQYFGPGTRLLVL.

The CDR3 region has the DNA TGTGCCAGCCTCATTGCGGGGGGGGACAATGAGCAGTTCTTC. Protein product: CASLIAGGDNEQFF. V is TRBV2 and J is TRBJ2-1; 9 bases are a match to TRBD2. J gave up 5 bases and V 8 bases, and 7 bases lay outside the gene matches. Germline loops: CDR1 SNHLY, CDR2 FYNNEI. This CDR3 contains 14 residues.